This section outlines one T cell receptor beta chain sequence together with its context. The V end was cut by 2 bases, the J end by 6 bases, with 13 bases between. The CDR3 is 14 amino acids. Looked up from germline, CDR1 is MGHRA and CDR2 is YSYEKL. This specimen comes from a study of blood T cell repertoires in COVID-19. Study background: The United States, Italy and Spain supplied acute and convalescent COVID-19 samples. Nucleic acid was either cDNA or gDNA, and it came from T cells, B-cell-depleted T cells, or PBMCs.

In the original workflow: Estimation of nucleated cell counts relied on the amplification of reference gene primers. Profiling relied on immunoSEQ multiplex PCR, and the TCRdb table lists in-frame clones only, not all of them. From that table come the V and J calls and clone size; the DNA was used to work out D and trimming. The sample lists roughly 140,000 clones; roughly 86% were seen once. The clonotype originates from a man aged 50-59 years with active or convalescent COVID-19. The J gene is TRBJ1-1, the V gene TRBV4-1, with a tentative D call TRBD1 (6 bases). The sequenced sample was peripheral blood. This chain's CDR3 is CASSQPGVRAEAFF. CDR3 DNA: TGCGCCAGCAGCCAACCAGGGGTGAGGGCTGAAGCTTTCTTT.